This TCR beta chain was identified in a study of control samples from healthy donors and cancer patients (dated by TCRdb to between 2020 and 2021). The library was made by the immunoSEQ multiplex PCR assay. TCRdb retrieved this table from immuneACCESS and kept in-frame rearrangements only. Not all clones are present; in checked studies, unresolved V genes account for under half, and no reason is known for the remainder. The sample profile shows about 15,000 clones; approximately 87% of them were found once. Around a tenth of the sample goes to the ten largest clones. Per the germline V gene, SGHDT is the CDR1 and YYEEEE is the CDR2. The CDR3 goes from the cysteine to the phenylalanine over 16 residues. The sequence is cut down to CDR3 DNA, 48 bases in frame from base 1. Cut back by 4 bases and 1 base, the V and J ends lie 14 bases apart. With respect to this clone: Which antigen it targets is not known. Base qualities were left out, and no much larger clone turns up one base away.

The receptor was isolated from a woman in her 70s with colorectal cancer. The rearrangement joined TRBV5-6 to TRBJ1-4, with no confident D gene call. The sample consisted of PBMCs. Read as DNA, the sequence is TGTGCCAGCAGCCCACAAGTGAGGGAAACTAATGAAAAACTGTTTTTT. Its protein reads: CASSPQVRETNEKLFF.